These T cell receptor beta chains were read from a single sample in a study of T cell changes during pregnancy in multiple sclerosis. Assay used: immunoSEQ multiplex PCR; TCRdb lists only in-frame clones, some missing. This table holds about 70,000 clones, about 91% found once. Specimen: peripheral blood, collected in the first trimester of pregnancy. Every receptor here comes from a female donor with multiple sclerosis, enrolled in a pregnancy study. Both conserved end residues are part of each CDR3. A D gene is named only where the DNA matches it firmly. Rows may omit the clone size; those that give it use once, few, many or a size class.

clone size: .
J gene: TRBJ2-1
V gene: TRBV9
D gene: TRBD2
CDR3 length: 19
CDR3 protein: CASSVDPLGTSGRRNEQFF
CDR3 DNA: TGTGCCAGCAGCGTGGATCCCCTGGGGACTAGCGGGAGAAGGAATGAGCAGTTCTTC

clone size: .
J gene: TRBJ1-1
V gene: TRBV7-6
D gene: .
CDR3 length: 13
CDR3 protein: CASSGQLNTEAFF
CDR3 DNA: TGTGCCAGCAGCGGACAGCTGAACACTGAAGCTTTCTTT

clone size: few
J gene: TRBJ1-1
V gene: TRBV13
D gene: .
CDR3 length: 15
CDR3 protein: CASSSRGRADTEAFF
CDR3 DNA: TGTGCCAGCAGCTCCCGAGGGCGCGCGGACACTGAAGCTTTCTTT

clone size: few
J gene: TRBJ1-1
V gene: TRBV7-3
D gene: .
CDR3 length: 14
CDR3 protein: CASSLGAGRAEAFF
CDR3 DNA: TGTGCCAGCAGCTTAGGGGCGGGAAGGGCTGAAGCTTTCTTT

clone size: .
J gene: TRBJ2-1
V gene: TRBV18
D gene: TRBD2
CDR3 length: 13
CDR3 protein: CASSPPASGGWFF
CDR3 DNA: TGTGCCAGCTCACCACCGGCTAGCGGTGGCTGGTTCTTC

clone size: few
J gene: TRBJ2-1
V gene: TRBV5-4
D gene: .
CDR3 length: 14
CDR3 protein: CASSLVSGNNEQFF
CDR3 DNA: TGTGCCAGCAGCTTGGTCTCAGGTAACAATGAGCAGTTCTTC

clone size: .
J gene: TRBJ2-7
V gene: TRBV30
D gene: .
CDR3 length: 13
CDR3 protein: CAWSEGDFYEQYF
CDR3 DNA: TGTGCCTGGAGTGAAGGGGATTTTTACGAGCAGTACTTC

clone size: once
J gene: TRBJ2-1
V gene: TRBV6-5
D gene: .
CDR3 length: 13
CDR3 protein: CASSPDEGMEQFF
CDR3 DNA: TGTGCCAGCAGTCCGGACGAGGGCATGGAGCAGTTCTTC

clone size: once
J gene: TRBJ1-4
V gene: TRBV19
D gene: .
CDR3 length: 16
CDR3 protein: CASSFDLGAASGKLFF
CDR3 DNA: TGTGCCAGTAGTTTCGACCTAGGAGCCGCTTCCGGAAAACTGTTTTTT

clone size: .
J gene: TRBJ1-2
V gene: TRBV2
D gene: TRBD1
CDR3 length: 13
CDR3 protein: CASRETGTYGYTF
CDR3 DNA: TGTGCCAGCAGGGAGACAGGGACTTATGGCTACACCTTC

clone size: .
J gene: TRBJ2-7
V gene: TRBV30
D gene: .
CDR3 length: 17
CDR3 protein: CAWSVRITRIEVYEQYF
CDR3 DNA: TGTGCCTGGAGTGTACGAATCACGAGGATTGAAGTCTACGAGCAGTACTTC

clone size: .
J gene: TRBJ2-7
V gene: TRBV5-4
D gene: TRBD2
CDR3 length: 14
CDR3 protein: CASSQGLAGDEQYF
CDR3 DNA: TGTGCCAGCAGCCAGGGACTAGCGGGAGACGAGCAGTACTTC

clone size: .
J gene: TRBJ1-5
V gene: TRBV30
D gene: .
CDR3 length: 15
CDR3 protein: CAWSGSAQGNQPQHF
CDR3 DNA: TGTGCCTGGAGTGGGTCAGCCCAGGGAAATCAGCCCCAGCATTTT

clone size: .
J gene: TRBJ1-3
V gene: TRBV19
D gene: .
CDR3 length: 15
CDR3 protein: CASSPRQTTGNTIYF
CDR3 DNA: TGTGCCAGTAGTCCCCGGCAGACTACTGGAAACACCATATATTTT

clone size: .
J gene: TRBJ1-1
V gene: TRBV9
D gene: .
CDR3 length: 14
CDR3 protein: CASSPRTEPLGAFF
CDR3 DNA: TGTGCCAGCAGTCCCCGGACAGAGCCCTTGGGGGCTTTCTTT

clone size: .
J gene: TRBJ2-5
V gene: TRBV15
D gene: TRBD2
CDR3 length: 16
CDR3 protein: CATSRVIGRNQETQYF
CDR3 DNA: TGTGCCACCAGCAGAGTCATCGGGAGGAACCAAGAGACCCAGTACTTC

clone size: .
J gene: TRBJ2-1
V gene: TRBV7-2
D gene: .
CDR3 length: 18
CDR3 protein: CASSLVSFGGQGYNEQFF
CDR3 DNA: TGTGCCAGCAGCTTAGTGTCTTTTGGGGGACAAGGGTACAATGAGCAGTTCTTC

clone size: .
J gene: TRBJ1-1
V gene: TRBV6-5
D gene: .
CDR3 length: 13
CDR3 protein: CASSSWGDTEAFF
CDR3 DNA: TGTGCCAGCAGTTCCTGGGGGGACACTGAAGCTTTCTTT

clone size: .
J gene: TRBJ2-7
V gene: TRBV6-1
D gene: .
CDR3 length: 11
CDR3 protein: CASQGNYEQYF
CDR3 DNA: TGTGCCAGCCAGGGGAACTACGAGCAGTACTTC

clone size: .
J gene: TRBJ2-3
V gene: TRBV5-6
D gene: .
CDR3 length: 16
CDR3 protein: CASSSVAGRGRDTQYF
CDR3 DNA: TGTGCCAGCAGCTCAGTAGCAGGGCGAGGACGGGATACGCAGTATTTT

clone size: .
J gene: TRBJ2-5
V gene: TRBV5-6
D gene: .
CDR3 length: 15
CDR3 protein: CASSLTTPGIETQYF
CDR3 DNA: TGTGCCAGCAGCCTCACCACCCCCGGGATAGAGACCCAGTACTTC

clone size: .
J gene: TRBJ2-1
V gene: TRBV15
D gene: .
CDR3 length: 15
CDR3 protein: CATSRDRVSSSSQFF
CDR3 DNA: TGTGCCACCAGCAGAGATAGAGTGAGCAGTTCTAGTCAGTTCTTC

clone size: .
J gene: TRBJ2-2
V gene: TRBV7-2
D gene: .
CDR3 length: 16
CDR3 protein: CASSLVGGGNTGELFF
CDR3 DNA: TGTGCCAGCAGCTTAGTGGGGGGAGGGAACACCGGGGAGCTGTTTTTT

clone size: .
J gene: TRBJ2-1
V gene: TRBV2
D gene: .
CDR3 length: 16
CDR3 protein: CASSEVGGTVYNEQFF
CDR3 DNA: TGTGCCAGCAGTGAAGTCGGCGGGACCGTTTACAATGAGCAGTTCTTC

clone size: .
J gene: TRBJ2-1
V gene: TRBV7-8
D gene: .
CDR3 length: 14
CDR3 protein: CASSLARLYNEQFF
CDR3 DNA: TGTGCCAGCAGCTTAGCGAGGCTTTACAATGAGCAGTTCTTC

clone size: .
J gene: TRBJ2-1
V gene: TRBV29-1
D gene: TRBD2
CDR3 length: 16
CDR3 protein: CSVGTSSESSYNEQFF
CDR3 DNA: TGCAGCGTTGGGACTAGCAGCGAGAGCTCCTACAATGAGCAGTTCTTC

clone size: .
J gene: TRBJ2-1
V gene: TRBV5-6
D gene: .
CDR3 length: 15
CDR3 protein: CASSHYSRRDNEQFF
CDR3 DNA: TGTGCCAGCAGCCACTACTCCCGACGGGACAATGAGCAGTTCTTC

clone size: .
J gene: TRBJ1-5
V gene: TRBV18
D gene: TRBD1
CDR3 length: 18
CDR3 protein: CASSLGQGEGGSNQPQHF
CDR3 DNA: TGTGCCAGCTCACTTGGACAGGGGGAAGGGGGAAGCAATCAGCCCCAGCATTTT

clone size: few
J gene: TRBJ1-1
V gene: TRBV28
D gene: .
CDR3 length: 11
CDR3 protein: CASTLEEKAFF
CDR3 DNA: TGTGCCAGCACCCTGGAGGAGAAAGCTTTCTTT

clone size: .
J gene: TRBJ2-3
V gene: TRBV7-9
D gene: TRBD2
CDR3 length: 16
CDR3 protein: CASSPRTSGSSDTQYF
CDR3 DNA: TGTGCCAGCAGCCCTCGGACTAGCGGGAGCTCGGATACGCAGTATTTT

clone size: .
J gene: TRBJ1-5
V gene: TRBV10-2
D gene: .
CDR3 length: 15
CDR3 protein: CASRSGGPSNQPQHF
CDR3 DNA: TGCGCCAGCAGGAGCGGGGGCCCTAGCAATCAGCCCCAGCATTTT

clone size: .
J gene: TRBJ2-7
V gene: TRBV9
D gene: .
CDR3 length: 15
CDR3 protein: CASSVAGVLSGEQYF
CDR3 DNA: TGTGCCAGCAGCGTAGCGGGAGTCTTGTCGGGCGAGCAGTACTTC

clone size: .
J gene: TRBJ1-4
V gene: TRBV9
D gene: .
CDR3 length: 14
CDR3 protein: CASSVEVGGEKLFF
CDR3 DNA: TGTGCCAGCAGCGTAGAAGTTGGAGGTGAAAAACTGTTTTTT

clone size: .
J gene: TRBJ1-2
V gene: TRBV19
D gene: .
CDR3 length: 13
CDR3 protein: CASSNGRTYGYTF
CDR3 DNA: TGTGCCAGTAGTAACGGGCGGACATATGGCTACACCTTC

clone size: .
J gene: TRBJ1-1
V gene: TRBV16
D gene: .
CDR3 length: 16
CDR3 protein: CASSQTVSGADSEAFF
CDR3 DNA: TGTGCCAGCAGCCAAACCGTATCAGGGGCTGATAGTGAAGCTTTCTTT

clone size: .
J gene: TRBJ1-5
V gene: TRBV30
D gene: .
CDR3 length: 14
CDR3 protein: CAWSIGGSNQPQHF
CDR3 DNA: TGTGCCTGGAGTATAGGGGGAAGCAATCAGCCCCAGCATTTT

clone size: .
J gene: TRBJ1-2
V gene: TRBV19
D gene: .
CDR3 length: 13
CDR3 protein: CASSIVASGGYTF
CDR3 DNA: TGTGCCAGTAGTATAGTGGCGTCGGGAGGCTACACCTTC

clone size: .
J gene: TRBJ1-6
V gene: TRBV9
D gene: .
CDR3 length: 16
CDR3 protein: CASSFQPESSSSPLHF
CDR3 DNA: TGTGCCAGCAGCTTTCAACCGGAGAGTTCTAGTTCACCCCTCCACTTT

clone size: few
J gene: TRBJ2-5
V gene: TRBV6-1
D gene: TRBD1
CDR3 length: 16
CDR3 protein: CASSEGTGAKPETQYF
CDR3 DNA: TGTGCCAGCAGTGAGGGAACAGGGGCTAAGCCGGAGACCCAGTACTTC

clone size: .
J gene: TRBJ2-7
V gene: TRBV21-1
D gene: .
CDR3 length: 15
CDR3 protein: CASSKGTGYAYEQYF
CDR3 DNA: TGTGCCAGCAGCAAAGGGACAGGCTATGCCTACGAGCAGTACTTC

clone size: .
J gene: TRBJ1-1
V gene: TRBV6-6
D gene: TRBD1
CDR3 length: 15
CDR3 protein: CASSSQGVMNTEAFF
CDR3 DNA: TGTGCCAGCAGTTCTCAGGGGGTAATGAACACTGAAGCTTTCTTT

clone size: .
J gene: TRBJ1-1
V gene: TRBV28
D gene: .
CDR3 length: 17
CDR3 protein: CASSLYGGVGMNTEAFF
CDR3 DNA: TGTGCCAGCAGTTTATATGGGGGCGTGGGGATGAACACTGAAGCTTTCTTT

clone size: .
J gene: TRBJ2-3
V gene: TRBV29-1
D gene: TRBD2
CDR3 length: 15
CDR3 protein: CSFSSTSGGAGTQYF
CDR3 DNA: TGCAGCTTCTCCTCGACTAGCGGGGGGGCCGGTACGCAGTATTTT

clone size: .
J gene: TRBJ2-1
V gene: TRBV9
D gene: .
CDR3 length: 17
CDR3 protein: CASSVAGAGAGSNEQFF
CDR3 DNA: TGTGCCAGCAGCGTAGCTGGGGCAGGTGCAGGGTCCAATGAGCAGTTCTTC

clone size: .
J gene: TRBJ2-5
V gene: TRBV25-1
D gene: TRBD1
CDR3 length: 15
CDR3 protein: CASSELGTGQETQYF
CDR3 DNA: TGTGCCAGCAGTGAATTAGGGACAGGGCAAGAGACCCAGTACTTC

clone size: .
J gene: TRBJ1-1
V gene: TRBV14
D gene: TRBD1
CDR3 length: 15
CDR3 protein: CASSQGDRGRTEAFF
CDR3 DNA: TGTGCCAGCAGCCAAGGGGACAGGGGGCGAACTGAAGCTTTCTTT

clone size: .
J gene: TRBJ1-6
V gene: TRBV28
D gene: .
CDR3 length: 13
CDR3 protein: CASSTGLGSPLHF
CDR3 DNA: TGTGCCAGCAGCACAGGGTTAGGGTCACCCCTCCACTTT

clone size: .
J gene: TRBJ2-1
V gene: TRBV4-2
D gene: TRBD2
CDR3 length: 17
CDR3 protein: CASSQATGLAGAGEQFF
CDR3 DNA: TGTGCCAGCAGCCAGGCAACGGGACTAGCGGGGGCCGGTGAGCAGTTCTTC

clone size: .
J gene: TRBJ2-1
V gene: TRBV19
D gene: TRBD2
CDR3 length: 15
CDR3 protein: CASRRTSGPYNEQFF
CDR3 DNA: TGTGCCAGTAGGAGAACTAGCGGGCCCTACAATGAGCAGTTCTTC

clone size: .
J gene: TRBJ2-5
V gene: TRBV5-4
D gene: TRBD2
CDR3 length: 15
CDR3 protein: CASAPSGRGRETQYF
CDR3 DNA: TGTGCCAGCGCCCCGTCGGGGAGGGGCCGGGAGACCCAGTACTTC

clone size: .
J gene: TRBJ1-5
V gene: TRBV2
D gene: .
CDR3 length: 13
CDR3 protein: CASSWGVNQPQHF
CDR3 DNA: TGTGCCAGCAGTTGGGGGGTCAATCAGCCCCAGCATTTT

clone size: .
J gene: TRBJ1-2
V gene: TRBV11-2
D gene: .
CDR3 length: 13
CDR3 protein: CASSRGQRYGYTF
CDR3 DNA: TGTGCCAGCAGCCGTGGACAGAGATATGGCTACACCTTC

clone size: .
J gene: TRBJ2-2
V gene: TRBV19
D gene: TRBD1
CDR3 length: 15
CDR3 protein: CASSEDRGQAGELFF
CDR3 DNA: TGTGCCAGTAGCGAAGACAGGGGGCAGGCCGGGGAGCTGTTTTTT